What follows are 9 T cell receptor beta chains derived from one specimen sequenced in a study of T cells in tuberculosis. Sequenced by immunoSEQ multiplex PCR; TCRdb stores in-frame clones only, minus some. The sample includes 25,000 to 40,000 clones, about 85% seen only once; the top ten take roughly 5.4%. The time point denotes: new active TB diagnosis, blood taken before or within 7 days of starting treatment. The sample consisted of PBMCs, taken at tuberculosis diagnosis. The receptors originated from an adult with tuberculosis.

V gene TRBV7-2 combines with J gene TRBJ2-2; the match to TRBD2 covers 8 bases. Germline V lookup: CDR1 SGHTA, CDR2 FQGNSA. With V trimmed by 5 bases and J by 4 bases, 6 bases remained unmatched. The CDR3 sequence is 15 residues long. The CDR3 spells CASSPGGAGTGELFF. The DNA for the CDR3 is TGTGCCAGCAGCCCCGGGGGGGCGGGCACCGGGGAGCTGTTTTTT.

The chain joins TRBV30 to TRBJ1-4, with D perhaps TRBD1 (5 bases). The germline V and J ends were trimmed by 1 base and 4 bases, with 7 bases remaining between them. The CDR3 extends over 13 amino acids. Per the germline V gene, CDR1 is GTSNPN and CDR2 is SVGIG (reference sequence). The CDR3 bases are TGTGCCTGGAGTGACAGGTTTAATGAAAAACTGTTTTTT. Translation gives CAWSDRFNEKLFF.

The chain combines TRBV29-1 with TRBJ1-1; maybe TRBD1 (6 bases). Germline V gene data show CDR1 as SQVTM and CDR2 as ANQGSEA. The CDR3 runs 12 residues. V was cut by 7 bases and J by 5 bases, with 14 bases left in between. The CDR3: CSGRQVTTEAFF. CDR3 coding DNA: TGCAGCGGACGACAGGTAACGACTGAAGCTTTCTTT.

V gene TRBV5-1 combines with J gene TRBJ2-5, with D possibly matching TRBD1 (6 bases). Germline CDR1 and CDR2: SGHRS and YFSETQ. This CDR3 spans 16 amino acids. Trimming removed 3 bases from V and 5 bases from J, with 20 bases in between. CDR3 DNA: TGCGCCAGCAGCTCCGGGACAAGGGTGGGGATGGAGACCCAGTACTTC. It is translated as CASSSGTRVGMETQYF.

This chain links TRBV7-9 with TRBJ2-1; TRBD1 matches at 8 bases. V lost 4 bases, J lost 2 bases, and 4 bases stayed unmatched. This CDR3 has 15 amino acids. Germline V gives CDR1 SEHNR, CDR2 FQNEAQ (reference sequence). CDR3 sequence: CASSWDRSPYNEQFF. The CDR3 coding sequence is TGTGCCAGCAGCTGGGACAGGAGCCCCTACAATGAGCAGTTCTTC.

The CDR3 spells CASSLEGAKDTQYF. The CDR3 DNA sequence: TGCGCCAGCAGCCTAGAGGGGGCGAAAGATACGCAGTATTTT. The rearrangement links TRBV5-1 to TRBJ2-3; 7 positions agree with TRBD1. The V gene end was trimmed by 4 bases and the J gene end by 5 bases; junction bases not matched to a gene: 7. CDR1 is SGHRS and CDR2 is YFSETQ in the germline V gene. The CDR3 consists of 14 residues. The full variable domain, in which reference TRBV5-1 and TRBJ2-3 provide the parts outside the CDR3, is KAGVTQTPRYLIKTRGQQVTLSCSPISGHRSVSWYQQTPGQGLQFLFEYFSETQRNKGNFPGRFSGRQFSNSRSEMNVSTLELGDSALYLCASSLEGAKDTQYFGPGTRLTVL.

This chain joins TRBV9 and TRBJ2-3; 9 bases are shared with TRBD2. The CDR3 extends over 16 amino acids. With V trimmed by 3 bases and J by 0 bases, 5 bases remained unmatched. The germline gives CDR1 SGDLS, CDR2 YYNGEE. The CDR3: CASSGTTSGSTDTQYF. CDR3 nucleotide sequence: TGTGCCAGCAGCGGCACCACTAGCGGGAGCACAGATACGCAGTATTTT.

V is TRBV18 and J is TRBJ2-5, with a weak D call TRBD1 (6 bases). CDR1 and CDR2 (germline): KGHSH, LQKENI. V was trimmed by 2 bases and J by 2 bases, leaving 9 bases between them. There are 14 residues in the CDR3. CDR3 in DNA: TGTGCCAGCTCACCAGGGACAACGCAAGAGACCCAGTACTTC. Translation gives CASSPGTTQETQYF. The variable domain in full, with the rest retrieved from reference TRBV18 and TRBJ2-5, is NAGVMQNPRHLVRRRGQEARLRCSPMKGHSHVYWYRQLPEEGLKFMVYLQKENIIDESGMPKERFSAEFPKEGPSILRIQQVVRGDSAAYFCASSPGTTQETQYFGPGTRLLVL.

This chain joins TRBV19 and TRBJ1-5; TRBD1 might be the D (5 bases). In germline, CDR1 is LNHDA, CDR2 SQIVND (reference sequence). The CDR3 contains 15 residues. V shed 3 bases and J shed 0 bases, with 9 bases lying between them. CDR3 region: CASSIAGYSNQPQHF. CDR3 DNA sequence: TGTGCCAGTAGTATCGCAGGGTATAGCAATCAGCCCCAGCATTTT.